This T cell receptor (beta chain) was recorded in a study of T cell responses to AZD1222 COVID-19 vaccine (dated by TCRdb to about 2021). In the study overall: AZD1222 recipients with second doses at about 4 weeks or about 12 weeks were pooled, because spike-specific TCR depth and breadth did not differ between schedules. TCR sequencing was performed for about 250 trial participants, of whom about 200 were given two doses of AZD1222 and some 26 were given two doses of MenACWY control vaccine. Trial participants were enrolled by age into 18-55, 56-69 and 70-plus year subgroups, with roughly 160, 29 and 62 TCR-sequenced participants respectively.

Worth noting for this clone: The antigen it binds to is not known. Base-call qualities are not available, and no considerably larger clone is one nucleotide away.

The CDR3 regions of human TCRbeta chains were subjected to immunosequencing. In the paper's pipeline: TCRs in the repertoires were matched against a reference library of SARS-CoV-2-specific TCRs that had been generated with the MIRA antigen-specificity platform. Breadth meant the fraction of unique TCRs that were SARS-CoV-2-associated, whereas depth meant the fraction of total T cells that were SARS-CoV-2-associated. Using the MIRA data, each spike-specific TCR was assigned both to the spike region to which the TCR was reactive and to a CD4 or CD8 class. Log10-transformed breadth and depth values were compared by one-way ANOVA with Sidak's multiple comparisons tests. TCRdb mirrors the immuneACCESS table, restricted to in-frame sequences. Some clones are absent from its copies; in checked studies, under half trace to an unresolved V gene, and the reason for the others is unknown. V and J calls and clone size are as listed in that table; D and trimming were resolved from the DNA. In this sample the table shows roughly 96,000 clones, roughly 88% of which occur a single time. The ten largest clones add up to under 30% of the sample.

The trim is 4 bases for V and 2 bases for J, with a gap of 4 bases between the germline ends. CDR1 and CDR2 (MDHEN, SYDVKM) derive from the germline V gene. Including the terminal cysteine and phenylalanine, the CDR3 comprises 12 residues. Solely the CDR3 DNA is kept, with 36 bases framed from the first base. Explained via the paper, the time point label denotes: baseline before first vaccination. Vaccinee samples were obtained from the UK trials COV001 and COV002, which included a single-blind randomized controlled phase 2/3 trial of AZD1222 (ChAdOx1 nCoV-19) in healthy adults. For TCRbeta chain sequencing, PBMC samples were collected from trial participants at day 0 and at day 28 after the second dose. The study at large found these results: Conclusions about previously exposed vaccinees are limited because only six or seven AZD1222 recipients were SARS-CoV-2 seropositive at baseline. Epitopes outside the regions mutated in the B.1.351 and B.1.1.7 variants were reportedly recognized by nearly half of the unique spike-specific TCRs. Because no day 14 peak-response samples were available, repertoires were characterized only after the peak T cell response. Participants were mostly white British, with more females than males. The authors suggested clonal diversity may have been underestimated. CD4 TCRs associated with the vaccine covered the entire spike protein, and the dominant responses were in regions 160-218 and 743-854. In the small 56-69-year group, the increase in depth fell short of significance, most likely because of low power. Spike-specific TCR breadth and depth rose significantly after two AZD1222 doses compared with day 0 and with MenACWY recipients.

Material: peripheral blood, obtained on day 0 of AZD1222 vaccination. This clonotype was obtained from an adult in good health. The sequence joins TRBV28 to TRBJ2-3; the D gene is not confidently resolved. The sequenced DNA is TGTGCCAGCAGTTCCGCCACAGATACGCAGTATTTT. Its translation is CASSSATDTQYF. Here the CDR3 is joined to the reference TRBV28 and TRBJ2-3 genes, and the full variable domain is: DVKVTQSSRYLVKRTGEKVFLECVQDMDHENMFWYRQDPGLGLRLIYFSYDVKMKEKGDIPEGYSVSREKKERFSLILESASTNQTSMYLCASSSATDTQYFGPGTRLTVL.